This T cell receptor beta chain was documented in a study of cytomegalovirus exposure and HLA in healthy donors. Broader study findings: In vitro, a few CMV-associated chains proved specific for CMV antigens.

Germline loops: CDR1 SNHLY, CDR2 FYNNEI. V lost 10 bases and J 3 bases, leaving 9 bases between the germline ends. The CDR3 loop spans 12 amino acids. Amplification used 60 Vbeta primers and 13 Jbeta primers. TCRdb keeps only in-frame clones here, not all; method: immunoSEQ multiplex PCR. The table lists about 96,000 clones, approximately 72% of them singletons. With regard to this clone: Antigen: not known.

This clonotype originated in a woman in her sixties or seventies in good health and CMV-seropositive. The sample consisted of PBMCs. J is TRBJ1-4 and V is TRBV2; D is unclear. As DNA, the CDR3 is TGTGCCACCGGTGGAGCTAATGAAAAACTGTTTTTT. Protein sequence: CATGGANEKLFF. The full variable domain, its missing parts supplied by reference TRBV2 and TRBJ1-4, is EPEVTQTPSHQVTQMGQEVILRCVPISNHLYFYWYRQILGQKVEFLVSFYNNEISEKSEIFDDQFSVERPDGSNFTLKIRSTKLEDSAMYFCATGGANEKLFFGSGTQLSVL.